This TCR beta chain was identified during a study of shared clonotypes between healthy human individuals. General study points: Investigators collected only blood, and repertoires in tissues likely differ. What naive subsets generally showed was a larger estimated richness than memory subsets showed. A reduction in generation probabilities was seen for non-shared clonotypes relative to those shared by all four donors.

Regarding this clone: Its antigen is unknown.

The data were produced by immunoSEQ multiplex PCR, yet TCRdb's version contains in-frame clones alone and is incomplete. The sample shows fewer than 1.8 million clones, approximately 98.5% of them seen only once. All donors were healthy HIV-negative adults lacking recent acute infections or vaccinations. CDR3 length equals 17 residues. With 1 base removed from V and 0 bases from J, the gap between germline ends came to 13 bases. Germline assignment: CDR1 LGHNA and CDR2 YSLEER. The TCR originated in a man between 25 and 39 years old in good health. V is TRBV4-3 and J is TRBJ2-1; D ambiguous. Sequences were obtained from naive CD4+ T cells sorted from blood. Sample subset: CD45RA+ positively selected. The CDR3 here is CASSQGTSRSSYNEQFF. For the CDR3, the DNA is TGCGCCAGCAGCCAAGGGACCAGCCGGAGCTCCTACAATGAGCAGTTCTTC.